This is a list of T cell receptor beta chains from one sample in a study of radiation and T cells in renal cell carcinoma. Sequenced by immunoSEQ multiplex PCR; TCRdb stores in-frame clones only, minus some. The data hold roughly 58,000 clones, with more than 60% observed a single time. The material sequenced was blood, taken from a patient whose treatment included radiotherapy and nephrectomy. Source of these receptors: a man aged 55 to 70 with renal cell carcinoma. Both conserved end residues are part of each CDR3. D genes are given only for firm matches. For some rows the clone size is stated as once, few or many, or as a class when expanded; others skip it.

abundance	j_gene	v_gene	d_gene	CDR3nt	CDR3aa
NA	TRBJ2-2	TRBV5-1	NA	TGCGCCAGCAGCTTAGGCGGCGGAATCCGCGAGGAGCTGTTTTTT	CASSLGGGIREELFF
few	TRBJ1-2	TRBV11-3	TRBD1	TGTGCCAGCAGCTTAGAGGGAAGACAGGGCAGGTATGGCTACACCTTC	CASSLEGRQGRYGYTF
NA	TRBJ2-5	TRBV5-1	NA	TGCGCCAGCAGCCCGGGGGCGGGGGAGACCCAGTACTTC	CASSPGAGETQYF
NA	TRBJ1-6	TRBV9	NA	TGTGCCAGCAGCGTAGGGGCAGGGGTTTCACCCCTCCACTTT	CASSVGAGVSPLHF
NA	TRBJ2-1	TRBV7-6	NA	TGTGCCAGCAGCTTAGAATCGTCCGGGGGCGATGAGCAGTTCTTC	CASSLESSGGDEQFF
NA	TRBJ2-5	TRBV10-1	NA	TGCGCCAGCAGTGAGAATCTGGCTAAAGAGACCCAGTACTTC	CASSENLAKETQYF
NA	TRBJ1-5	TRBV2	NA	TGTGCCAGCAGTGAGTCGGGTGACAATCAGCCCCAGCATTTT	CASSESGDNQPQHF
NA	TRBJ1-4	TRBV5-5	NA	TGTGCCAGCAGCTTGGAAGCGGGAACTAATGAAAAACTGTTTTTT	CASSLEAGTNEKLFF
NA	TRBJ1-1	TRBV5-1	TRBD1	TGCGCCAGCAGAGCCGGGACAGGGCTAAGGGAGGACACTGAAGCTTTCTTT	CASRAGTGLREDTEAFF
NA	TRBJ2-7	TRBV4-3	NA	TGCGCCAGCAGCCAAGAGTATGGTAGCTTCCACGAGCAGTACTTC	CASSQEYGSFHEQYF
NA	TRBJ1-2	TRBV27	NA	TGTGCCAGCAGTTCGAGGGGGGCGACTGGCTACACCTTC	CASSSRGATGYTF
NA	TRBJ2-6	TRBV28	NA	TGTGCCAGCAGTTTATCCCCCGGAGGAGGGGCCAACGTCCTGACTTTC	CASSLSPGGGANVLTF
NA	TRBJ2-7	TRBV5-1	TRBD1	TGCGCCAGCAGCTTCGGGACAGGGTTATACGAGCAGTACTTC	CASSFGTGLYEQYF
few	TRBJ1-1	TRBV5-1	NA	TGCGCCAGCAGCTACCAAACAGGGAGTACTGAAGCTTTCTTT	CASSYQTGSTEAFF
NA	TRBJ2-5	TRBV4-3	TRBD2	TGCGCCAGCAGCCAAGATTGGTCTAGCGGGCTCCAAGAGACCCAGTACTTC	CASSQDWSSGLQETQYF
once	TRBJ2-3	TRBV11-3	NA	TGTGCCAGCAGCTTAGGGGGGGCTAGCACAGATACGCAGTATTTT	CASSLGGASTDTQYF
NA	TRBJ2-7	TRBV7-6	NA	TGTGCCAGCAGCTTAGTTGGAGCTGGCCCCTACGAGCAGTACTTC	CASSLVGAGPYEQYF
NA	TRBJ1-5	TRBV30	TRBD1	TGTGCCTGGAGTGATCTCTCCCCACTCGACAGGGGTAGCAATCAGCCCCAGCATTTT	CAWSDLSPLDRGSNQPQHF
NA	TRBJ2-7	TRBV23-1	NA	TGCGCCAGCAGTCATCCGACCGATATATTGACGCACAGTAACTCCTACGAGCAGTACTTC	CASSHPTDILTHSNSYEQYF
NA	TRBJ1-1	TRBV18	NA	TGTGCCAGCTCCCCCTCGACAGTCATGAACACTGAAGCTTTCTTT	CASSPSTVMNTEAFF
NA	TRBJ2-3	TRBV15	NA	TGTGCCACCAGCAGACTAGGCCGGGGGGATACGCAGTATTTT	CATSRLGRGDTQYF
NA	TRBJ1-6	TRBV9	NA	TGTGCCAGCAGCGTATTTGAGGGGGGAAATTCACCCCTCCACTTT	CASSVFEGGNSPLHF
NA	TRBJ1-3	TRBV4-1	NA	TGCGCCAGCAGCCAAGATCAAGGTTTATTCGCCATATATTTT	CASSQDQGLFAIYF
NA	TRBJ2-2	TRBV7-3	NA	TGTGCCAGCAGCTTAGACTATGCCGGGGAGCTGTTTTTT	CASSLDYAGELFF
few	TRBJ1-5	TRBV2	NA	TGTGCCAGCAGTGAAAACAATAGCAATCAGCCCCAGCATTTT	CASSENNSNQPQHF
NA	TRBJ1-2	TRBV10-1	NA	TGCGCCAGCAGTGCGGGTCTTAACTATGGCTACACCTTC	CASSAGLNYGYTF
NA	TRBJ2-1	TRBV23-1	NA	TGCGCCAGCAGTCAACCAGGGTGGGGCAATGAGCAGTTCTTC	CASSQPGWGNEQFF
NA	TRBJ2-3	TRBV5-1	NA	TGCGCCAGCAGCTTAGAATGGGATCTTAGCACAGATACGCAGTATTTT	CASSLEWDLSTDTQYF
once	TRBJ1-5	TRBV6-6	NA	TGTGCCAGCGGTCTCGGGGGGCCCCAGCATTTT	CASGLGGPQHF
NA	TRBJ2-3	TRBV10-1	NA	TGCGCCAGCAGTGGCTCGGGACTGTCCACAGATACGCAGTATTTT	CASSGSGLSTDTQYF
NA	TRBJ2-1	TRBV5-5	NA	TGTGCCAGCAGCTTGGGTTACGGTAATGAGCAGTTCTTC	CASSLGYGNEQFF
NA	TRBJ2-7	TRBV7-9	TRBD2	TGTGGCGCAGGGAGGGACTACGAGCAGTACTTC	CGAGRDYEQYF
NA	TRBJ1-1	TRBV30	TRBD1	TGTGCCTGGAGTGGTCAGGGGGCAGGTAACACTGAAGCTTTCTTT	CAWSGQGAGNTEAFF
NA	TRBJ1-2	TRBV29-1	NA	TGCAGCGTTGAAGATGGCTACACCTTC	CSVEDGYTF
NA	TRBJ2-2	TRBV14	TRBD2	TGTGCCAGCAGCCAAGCTAGCGGGAGCACCGGGGAGCTGTTTTTT	CASSQASGSTGELFF
NA	TRBJ1-1	TRBV7-9	TRBD1	TGTGCCAGCAGCTTAGGACAGGGGAACACTGAAGCTTTCTTT	CASSLGQGNTEAFF
few	TRBJ2-1	TRBV10-1	TRBD2	TGCGCCAGCAGTGAAGTAGCGGGGGAGAACAATGAGCAGTTCTTC	CASSEVAGENNEQFF
NA	TRBJ2-1	TRBV6-4	TRBD1	TGTGCCAGCAGTGACTCGACAGGGGGGGGAAACAATGAGCAGTTCTTC	CASSDSTGGGNNEQFF
NA	TRBJ2-3	TRBV9	NA	TGTGCCAGCAGCACTATGGGGCAGGGACTCCCAGATACGCAGTATTTT	CASSTMGQGLPDTQYF
NA	TRBJ1-1	TRBV7-9	NA	TGTGCCAGCAGCCGCGGGGCCGGGGTGAACACTGAAGCTTTCTTT	CASSRGAGVNTEAFF